The next 26 T cell receptor beta chains were all read from a single sample in a study of cytomegalovirus exposure and HLA in healthy donors. The primer mix had 60 Vbeta and 13 Jbeta primers. Here immunoSEQ multiplex PCR was the method, and the copy in TCRdb shows in-frame clones only, minus some. Of approximately 150,000 clones listed, approximately 79% are singletons. The sequencing input was PBMCs. The receptor set was obtained from a male donor in good health and CMV-seronegative.

The sample holds a few counts of this clone. The CDR3 protein is CASSQQGANTGELFF. Here the CDR3 DNA reads TGCGCCAGCAGCCAACAGGGGGCGAACACCGGGGAGCTGTTTTTT. The chain couples TRBV4-3 to TRBJ2-2, with 7 bases aligning to TRBD1. The CDR3 has 15 amino acids. The J segment lost 0 bases and the V segment lost 2 bases, leaving 0 bases of the junction unmatched. CDR1 and CDR2 from the germline V gene are LGHNA and YSLEER.

J is TRBJ1-2 and V is TRBV19; TRBD1 matches 9 bases. The ends lost 6 bases at V and 0 bases at J; junction bases unmatched: 8. The CDR3 length is 16 residues. CDR1 and CDR2 (germline): LNHDA, SQIVND (reference sequence). CDR3 amino acids: CASRRTGGIANYGYTF. In DNA form, the CDR3 reads TGTGCCAGTAGAAGAACAGGGGGCATAGCTAACTATGGCTACACCTTC.

The chain recombines TRBV5-1 with TRBJ1-1; TRBD1 is a possible D gene (5 bases). This CDR3 is built from 15 residues. Per germline, CDR1 SGHRS and CDR2 YFSETQ. Trimming stripped 1 base from V and 2 bases from J, with 12 bases between. In nucleotides, the CDR3 is TGCGCCAGCAGCTTGATCCCAGGGACTAACACTGAAGCTTTCTTT. This codes for CASSLIPGTNTEAFF.

The table lists this clone with a count of one. The chain combines TRBV5-1 with TRBJ2-7; the match to TRBD2 covers 10 bases. In germline, CDR1 is SGHRS, CDR2 YFSETQ. Losses at the gene ends were 7 bases for V and 6 bases for J; bases not matched to a gene: 4. CDR3 length: 12 amino acids. The CDR3 loop reads CASSSGSPEQYF. CDR3 coding DNA: TGCGCCAGCTCTAGCGGGAGTCCCGAGCAGTACTTC.

V and J are TRBV7-2 and TRBJ1-1, with 7 nucleotides matching TRBD1. The CDR3 contains 14 residues. The germline V gene has CDR1 SGHTA and CDR2 FQGNSA. V lost 5 bases, J lost 10 bases, and 13 bases stayed unmatched. CDR3 nucleotide sequence: TGTGCCAGCAGCCCATCAGGGGGACGTGAAGGAGCTTTCTTT. Amino acid sequence: CASSPSGGREGAFF.

V usage is TRBV7-2 and J usage is TRBJ1-2; the D gene is possibly TRBD1 (6 bases). This CDR3 is built from 14 residues. The V and J ends lost 2 bases and 7 bases respectively, with 14 bases between them. Germline CDR1 and CDR2: SGHTA and FQGNSA. The CDR3 protein is CASSLKTGAPGYTF. The CDR3, as DNA: TGTGCCAGCAGCTTAAAGACAGGCGCTCCTGGCTACACCTTC.

As DNA, the CDR3 is TGTGCCAGCAGTGACCTGGCAGGGGATGACAATGAGCAGTTCTTC. It translates to CASSDLAGDDNEQFF. The genes are TRBV6-4 and TRBJ2-1, with D maybe TRBD1 (6 bases). The CDR3 loop spans 15 amino acids. V lost 2 bases and J lost 5, with 13 bases in between. The V gene's germline CDR1 is MRHNA and CDR2 SNTAGT.

The chain couples TRBV7-7 to TRBJ2-1; tentative D call: TRBD1 (6 bases). CDR3 length: 15 residues. Deletions cut 5 bases from V and 10 bases from J, with 21 bases between. CDR1 SSHAT and CDR2 FNYEAQ come from the germline V gene (reference sequence). CDR3 loop: CASSPGGGPAVEQFF. The DNA of the CDR3 is TGTGCCAGCAGCCCAGGTGGGGGCCCGGCCGTCGAGCAGTTCTTC.

V is TRBV7-6 and J is TRBJ2-1, with 12 positions matching TRBD1. The junction had 9 bases not matched to a gene; V was cut back by 1 base and J by 5 bases. CDR1 and CDR2 (germline): SGHVS, FNYEAQ. The CDR3 totals 18 residues. The DNA of the CDR3 is TGTGCCAGCAGCTTAGGGGCGCCGGGACAGGGGGCTAACAATGAGCAGTTCTTC. Translating it yields CASSLGAPGQGANNEQFF. The variable domain in full, completed from reference TRBV7-6 and TRBJ2-1, reads GAGVSQSPRYKVTKRGQDVALRCDPISGHVSLYWYRQALGQGPEFLTYFNYEAQQDKSGLPNDRFSAERPEGSISTLTIQRTEQRDSAMYRCASSLGAPGQGANNEQFFGPGTRLTVL.

The chain joins TRBV5-4 to TRBJ2-5; perhaps TRBD1 as D (7 bases). The CDR3 loop spans 14 amino acids. Per germline, CDR1 SGHNT and CDR2 YYREEE (reference sequence). Between the trimmed V and J ends, which lost 0 bases and 5 bases, there was a span of 11 bases. CDR3 sequence: CASSLDAGGETQYF. CDR3 coding DNA: TGTGCCAGCAGCTTGGATGCAGGGGGGGAGACCCAGTACTTC.

V usage is TRBV30 and J usage is TRBJ1-5; D is possibly TRBD1 (6 bases). The CDR3 consists of 14 residues. The germline V and J ends were trimmed by 7 bases and 6 bases, with 19 bases remaining between them. The V gene's germline CDR1 is GTSNPN and CDR2 SVGIG (reference sequence). This chain's CDR3 is CASHTGLSSQPQHF. DNA for the CDR3: TGTGCCTCACATACAGGGCTGTCGAGTCAGCCCCAGCATTTT.

The rearrangement uses TRBV11-3 and TRBJ2-7, with 11 bases identical to TRBD1. Trimming removed 3 bases from V and 6 bases from J; junction bases left unmatched: 10. CDR1 SGHNT and CDR2 YENEEA come from the germline V gene. The CDR3 runs to 16 residues. CDR3 DNA: TGTGCCAGCAGCTTGTTATCCGGGGGGACAGGGGGCGAGCAGTACTTC. Translation: CASSLLSGGTGGEQYF.

CDR3 region: CASSTSSYNSPLHF. DNA of the CDR3: TGCGCCAGCAGCACGAGCTCCTATAATTCACCCCTCCACTTT. This chain joins TRBV5-1 and TRBJ1-6; D gene uncertain. This CDR3 region has 14 residues. Germline V gene sequence: CDR1 SGHRS, CDR2 YFSETQ. Trimming left V 4 bases short and J 0 bases short, with 5 bases between.

The chain has TRBV19 and TRBJ2-7; TRBD1 matches 7 bases. V gave up 7 bases and J gave up 2 bases; unmatched junction bases: 8. The CDR3 is made up of 14 amino acids. CDR1 is LNHDA and CDR2 is SQIVND in the germline V gene (reference sequence). CDR3: CASNPTGDPYEQYF. The CDR3 nucleotides are TGTGCCAGTAACCCAACAGGGGATCCCTACGAGCAGTACTTC. The full variable domain, rest sourced from reference TRBV19 and TRBJ2-7, is DGGITQSPKYLFRKEGQNVTLSCEQNLNHDAMYWYRQDPGQGLRLIYYSQIVNDFQKGDIAEGYSVSREKKESFPLTVTSAQKNPTAFYLCASNPTGDPYEQYFGPGTRLTVT.

This rearrangement joins TRBV20-1 to TRBJ1-2, with no clear D. V was cut by 0 bases and J by 7 bases, with 6 bases left in between. Germline assignment: CDR1 DFQATT and CDR2 SNEGSKA (reference sequence). The CDR3 is 11 residues long. CDR3 nucleotides: TGCAGTGCTAGAGATATGTTTGGCTACACCTTC. Its translation: CSARDMFGYTF.

The chain has TRBV18 and TRBJ1-1; TRBD1 aligns across 12 bases. Trimming cost V 6 bases and J 1 base; bases outside gene matches: 9. The V gene's germline CDR1 is KGHSH and CDR2 LQKENI. This CDR3 is 17 amino acids long. The CDR3 nucleotides are TGTGCCAGCTCCCTATCCGGGACAGGGGGCGCGAACACTGAAGCTTTCTTT. Encoded protein: CASSLSGTGGANTEAFF.

The chain employs TRBV29-1 and TRBJ1-1; TRBD1 might be the D (6 bases). Germline V lookup: CDR1 SQVTM, CDR2 ANQGSEA. V lost 4 bases to trimming and J lost 1 base, with 10 bases between them. CDR3 length: 13 amino acids. The DNA of the CDR3 is TGCAGCGTTGTCGGACAGCCGAACACTGAAGCTTTCTTT. Protein product: CSVVGQPNTEAFF.

The rearrangement links TRBV7-3 to TRBJ2-3; D is uncertain. The V gene lost 5 bases and the J gene lost 3 bases, with 12 bases spanning the gap. This CDR3 has 14 amino acids. Germline loops: CDR1 SGHTA, CDR2 FQGTGA. The CDR3 loop is CASSPQLVTDTQYF. In DNA, the CDR3 is TGTGCCAGCAGCCCCCAGCTAGTGACAGATACGCAGTATTTT.

The rearrangement uses TRBV5-1 and TRBJ1-2; the D is unclear. CDR1 is SGHRS, CDR2 YFSETQ, per germline. V gave up 2 bases and J gave up 5 bases, with 7 bases separating them. The CDR3 contains 12 residues. Here the CDR3 reads CASSFNNYGYTF. The DNA of the CDR3 is TGCGCCAGCAGCTTTAATAATTATGGCTACACCTTC. Combining the CDR3 with reference TRBV5-1 and TRBJ1-2 gives the whole variable domain KAGVTQTPRYLIKTRGQQVTLSCSPISGHRSVSWYQQTPGQGLQFLFEYFSETQRNKGNFPGRFSGRQFSNSRSEMNVSTLELGDSALYLCASSFNNYGYTFGSGTRLTVV.

The rearrangement uses TRBV29-1 and TRBJ2-5; 7 nucleotides match TRBD1. The CDR3 has 17 amino acids. Trimming cost V 6 bases and J 2 bases; bases outside gene matches: 18. CDR1 and CDR2 (germline): SQVTM, ANQGSEA. The CDR3 DNA sequence: TGCAGCGTCCTGCCCCCTGTGGGACAGACAAGACAAGAGACCCAGTACTTC. It translates to CSVLPPVGQTRQETQYF.

V and J are TRBV27 and TRBJ2-7, with 8 bases lining up with TRBD1. The CDR3 covers 14 residues. V was pared by 5 bases and J by 3 bases, with 6 bases of the junction left unmatched. Germline CDR1 is MNHEY and CDR2 is SMNVEV (reference sequence). CDR3 nucleotides: TGTGCCAGCAGTCCAGGGACAGGTCTCTACGAGCAGTACTTC. Translating gives CASSPGTGLYEQYF.

This chain connects TRBV30 to TRBJ2-6, with 7 bases fitting TRBD1. V shed 1 base, J shed 4 bases, and the junction held 4 bases outside the gene matches. The CDR3 covers 15 residues. Germline CDR1 is GTSNPN and CDR2 is SVGIG (reference sequence). This CDR3 reads CAWSEGASGANVLTF. In nucleotides, the CDR3 is TGTGCCTGGAGTGAGGGGGCTTCAGGGGCCAACGTCCTGACTTTC.

V is TRBV5-5 and J is TRBJ2-2, with TRBD2 matching 8 bases. The junction had 8 bases not matched to a gene; V was cut back by 4 bases and J by 3 bases. CDR1 is SGHKS, CDR2 YYEKEE, per germline (reference sequence). The CDR3 length is 16 residues. CDR3 nucleotide sequence: TGTGCCAGCAGCGGCCCGGCGGGAGGAGACACCGGGGAGCTGTTTTTT. Translation: CASSGPAGGDTGELFF.

The chain employs TRBV7-9 and TRBJ2-5; possible D gene TRBD1, 6 bases. Germline V CDR1 and CDR2: SEHNR, FQNEAQ (reference sequence). The CDR3 totals 16 residues. V was cut by 6 bases and J by 3 bases, with 20 bases left in between. The CDR3 DNA sequence: TGTGCCAGCAGTAAGATACCGGGACAAGGGGAAGAGACCCAGTACTTC. It yields the protein CASSKIPGQGEETQYF.

V is TRBV21-1 and J is TRBJ2-3; the D segment call TRBD2 is taken from the table without a DNA check. TRBV21-1 is listed as a pseudogene. The CDR3 loop spans 18 amino acids. This CDR3 reads CASSKEVTSGATLDTQYF. In DNA form, the CDR3 reads TGTGCCAGCAGCAAAGAGGTGACTAGCGGGGCGACGCTGGATACGCAGTATTTT.

This chain links TRBV25-1 with TRBJ2-1, with 14 positions matching TRBD2. CDR1 and CDR2 from the germline V gene are MGHDK and SYGVNS. CDR3 length equals 17 residues. Trimming at V came to 3 bases and at J to 7 bases, leaving 8 bases not matched to a gene. CDR3 DNA sequence: TGTGCCAGCAGTGACCCGGGACTAGCGGGAGTTCGGAATGAGCAGTTCTTC. Translated: CASSDPGLAGVRNEQFF.